This T cell receptor beta chain was recovered during a study of T cells in localized non-small cell lung cancer. Germline CDR1 is SGHRS and CDR2 is YFSETQ. Trimming pared 0 bases from V and 4 bases from J, leaving 8 bases between. The length of the CDR3 is 14 residues. Points from the study as a whole: Tumor showed lower T cell clonality than uninvolved adjacent lung, where it was highest.

Note on this clone: Its antigen is not identified.

Clones were read by immunoSEQ multiplex PCR, and TCRdb kept only the in-frame ones, dropping some. The sample holds roughly 72,000 clones, approximately 87% seen once. The TCR originated in a male donor aged 60 or older with stage III squamous cell lung carcinoma. Sequences were derived from peripheral blood, sampled before any cancer treatment. This chain joins TRBV5-1 and TRBJ1-3, with D maybe TRBD1 (5 bases). CDR3 sequence reads: CASSLGQGGNTIYF. In DNA, the CDR3 is TGCGCCAGCAGCTTGGGGCAGGGCGGAAACACCATATATTTT.